Below are 16 T cell receptor beta chains sequenced from a single sample in a study of blood T cell repertoires in COVID-19 (dated by TCRdb to 2018 to 2020). Library preparation used the immunoSEQ multiplex PCR assay. The table comes from immuneACCESS by way of TCRdb, which keeps in-frame sequences with V and J called. Part of the clones is missing from these tables; in studies checked, under half for an unresolved V gene and the rest for unknown reasons. Across this sample there are tens of thousands of clones, with roughly 80% seen only once. In total, the top ten clones hold approximately 20% of the sample. Sequenced: peripheral blood. The receptors shown here come from a woman aged 55-69 years with acute or convalescent COVID-19.

The chain joins TRBV30 to TRBJ1-2; 8 bases line up with TRBD1. Trimming removed 7 bases from V and 6 bases from J; junction bases left unmatched: 4. The CDR3 is 11 residues long. Per germline, CDR1 GTSNPN and CDR2 SVGIG (reference sequence). The CDR3 is CALLTGDGYTF. CDR3 sequence (DNA): TGTGCCTTGCTGACAGGGGATGGCTACACCTTC.

V gene TRBV4-1 combines with J gene TRBJ1-5; D unresolved. V dropped 5 bases and J dropped 5 bases, with 10 bases sitting between them. CDR1 and CDR2 (germline): MGHRA, YSYEKL. There are 13 residues in the CDR3. As DNA, the CDR3 is TGCGCCAGCAGCACCCGACGGGATCAGCCCCAGCATTTT. Its translation: CASSTRRDQPQHF.

The V and J genes are TRBV5-8 and TRBJ1-5; D unclear. Trimming removed 0 bases at V and 2 bases at J, with 6 bases between. Germline assignment: CDR1 SGHTS and CDR2 YDEGEE. CDR3 length equals 14 residues. CDR3 sequence (DNA): TGTGCCAGCAGCTTGGCCCGAGGCAATCAGCCCCAGCATTTT. Translated, it gives CASSLARGNQPQHF. Together with reference TRBV5-8 and TRBJ1-5, the CDR3 gives the full variable domain: EAGVTQSPTHLIKTRGQQATLRCSPISGHTSVYWYQQALGLGLQFLLWYDEGEERNRGNFPPRFSGRQFPNYSSELNVNALELEDSALYLCASSLARGNQPQHFGDGTRLSIL.

Written as DNA, the CDR3 is TGCGCCAGCAGCCTTAACAGGGCGAGCACAGATACGCAGTATTTT. Its translation: CASSLNRASTDTQYF. V usage is TRBV5-1 and J usage is TRBJ2-3, with TRBD1 as a possible D gene (6 bases). The CDR3 sequence is 15 residues long. The germline V and J ends were trimmed by 4 bases and 0 bases, with 12 bases remaining between them. Germline CDR1 reads SGHRS; CDR2 reads YFSETQ.

The chain joins TRBV7-6 to TRBJ2-2; D might be TRBD1 (6 bases). This CDR3 comprises 17 residues. V was clipped by 6 bases and J by 1 base, with 18 bases between them. Germline assignment: CDR1 SGHVS and CDR2 FNYEAQ. The CDR3 bases are TGTGCCAGCAGTTTACTTTTAAGGACAGTGAACACCGGGGAGCTGTTTTTT. Translation gives CASSLLLRTVNTGELFF.

The chain joins TRBV11-3 to TRBJ2-7, with 7 bases that match TRBD1. V was clipped by 5 bases and J by 3 bases; unmatched bases: 4. This CDR3 is 13 amino acids long. Per the germline V gene, CDR1 is SGHNT and CDR2 is YENEEA. This CDR3 is CASSLGQIYEQYF. CDR3 DNA: TGTGCCAGCAGCCTGGGACAGATCTACGAGCAGTACTTC. The whole variable domain, remainder taken from reference TRBV11-3 and TRBJ2-7, is EAGVVQSPRYKIIEKKQPVAFWCNPISGHNTLYWYLQNLGQGPELLIRYENEEAVDDSQLPKDRFSAERLKGVDSTLKIQPAELGDSAVYLCASSLGQIYEQYFGPGTRLTVT.

V and J are TRBV10-1 and TRBJ2-5, with a possible D match to TRBD2 (6 bases). The CDR3 loop spans 17 amino acids. Trimming took 3 bases from V and 3 from J, leaving 20 bases between them. The germline gives CDR1 WNHNN, CDR2 SYGVQD (reference sequence). The CDR3 sequence: CASSDGRRGAVEETQYF. In DNA form, the CDR3 reads TGCGCCAGCAGTGATGGGAGGAGGGGAGCGGTTGAAGAGACCCAGTACTTC.

The chain combines TRBV7-2 with TRBJ2-7, with 7 nucleotides matching TRBD1. CDR3 length equals 15 residues. Per germline, CDR1 SGHTA and CDR2 FQGNSA. The ends lost 5 bases at V and 2 bases at J; junction bases unmatched: 9. The CDR3 sequence: CASSPVDRLTYEQYF. Written as DNA, the CDR3 is TGTGCCAGCAGCCCGGTGGACAGGCTCACCTACGAGCAGTACTTC.

This clone was detected only a few times. This chain uses TRBV9 with TRBJ2-3, with 8 bases matching TRBD1. The CDR3 is made up of 16 amino acids. Germline CDR1 reads SGDLS; CDR2 reads YYNGEE. V was pared by 4 bases and J by 7 bases, with 14 bases of the junction left unmatched. The CDR3 sequence: CASSSGQEIIVNTQYF. The CDR3 bases are TGTGCCAGCAGCTCGGGACAGGAAATCATAGTAAATACGCAGTATTTT.

This clone has only one observation. V usage is TRBV10-3 and J usage is TRBJ2-5; D perhaps matches TRBD1 (6 bases). Germline-derived CDR1 and CDR2 are ENHRY and SYGVKD. The CDR3 sequence is 14 residues long. Trimming stripped 6 bases from V and 0 bases from J, with 11 bases between. The CDR3: CAISRTGNQETQYF. DNA for the CDR3: TGTGCCATCAGCCGAACAGGGAACCAAGAGACCCAGTACTTC.

This clone was picked up one time. This sequence joins TRBV14 and TRBJ1-3; D is ambiguous. Deletions cut 4 bases from V and 1 base from J, with 5 bases between. CDR3 size: 13 residues. CDR1 is SGHDN, CDR2 FVKESK, per germline. CDR3 coding DNA: TGTGCCAGCAGCCTACAGTCTGGAAACACCATATATTTT. Amino acid sequence: CASSLQSGNTIYF.

The chain is built from TRBV6-1 and TRBJ2-5; 7 nucleotides match TRBD2. Trimming at V came to 3 bases and at J to 3 bases, leaving 7 bases not matched to a gene. The CDR3 totals 15 residues. Germline assignment: CDR1 MNHNS and CDR2 SASEGT. CDR3 coding DNA: TGTGCCAGCAGTGATAATGGGGGGGTTAAAGAGACCCAGTACTTC. Encoded protein: CASSDNGGVKETQYF.

The table lists this clone with a count of one. The genes are TRBV7-2 and TRBJ1-5, with 9 bases aligning to TRBD1. The CDR3 is made up of 16 amino acids. V gave up 4 bases and J gave up 4 bases; unmatched junction bases: 8. Germline CDR1 SGHTA, CDR2 FQGNSA. In nucleotides, the CDR3 is TGTGCCAGCAGCTCAAGAGGGACAGGGTGGAATCAGCCCCAGCATTTT. Protein sequence: CASSSRGTGWNQPQHF.

The rearrangement links TRBV4-1 to TRBJ1-2; 11 bases map to TRBD1. Germline CDR1 MGHRA, CDR2 YSYEKL. This CDR3 has 17 amino acids. The trim removed 1 base at V and 8 bases at J, leaving 12 bases unmatched. The CDR3 sequence: CASSQVVDRGQLKGYTF. CDR3 coding DNA: TGCGCCAGCAGCCAAGTAGTGGACAGGGGGCAGTTGAAAGGCTACACCTTC.

This clone showed up just a few times. The chain couples TRBV27 to TRBJ2-1; 7 bases fit TRBD1. This CDR3 has 15 residues. Germline V CDR1 and CDR2: MNHEY, SMNVEV (reference sequence). J was trimmed by 2 bases and V by 2 bases; bases with no gene match: 3. The CDR3 DNA is TGTGCCAGCAGTTTAAGTCAGGGGGCCTACAATGAGCAGTTCTTC. Its protein is CASSLSQGAYNEQFF.

The genes are TRBV4-3 and TRBJ1-1; D gene ambiguous. Looked up from germline, CDR1 is LGHNA and CDR2 is YSLEER. The length of the CDR3 is 16 residues. V lost 0 bases and J 2 bases, leaving 13 bases between the germline ends. CDR3 bases: TGCGCCAGCAGCCAAGAAGTTCGGGGATACAACACTGAAGCTTTCTTT. Protein sequence: CASSQEVRGYNTEAFF.